This TCR beta chain was captured by sequencing in a study of cytotoxic CD8 clonotypes in ibrutinib-treated CLL. Turning to the study itself: Patients: roughly ten relapsed/refractory, roughly 15 treatment-naive, some 18 IGHV unmutated.

Findings and caveats of the study: At baseline, clonality was higher than in age-matched healthy donors and correlated with CD8+ counts. Under treatment, the uncommon public clonotypes either contracted or remained stable.

Assay used: immunoSEQ multiplex PCR; TCRdb lists only in-frame clones, some missing. The table includes roughly 300,000 clones, approximately 79% detected once. Notes on this clone: Its antigen is not identified.

The CDR3 consists of 18 residues. The germline V gene encodes CDR1 MNHEY and CDR2 SMNVEV (reference sequence). Trimming took 6 bases from V and 3 from J, leaving 27 bases between them. The J gene is TRBJ2-7, the V gene TRBV27, with D tentatively TRBD1 or TRBD2 (6 bases each). The sequences come from PBMCs, collected at disease progression, from a patient treated with ibrutinib. This clonotype was obtained from a human donor with chronic lymphocytic leukemia. CDR3 coding DNA: TGTGCCAGCAGAGCCACCACAGGGAAGGGGGGACGGGGCTACGAGCAGTACTTC. Its translation is CASRATTGKGGRGYEQYF.